A single sample gave rise to the 15 T cell receptor beta chains below, sequenced in a study of blood T cell repertoires in COVID-19. Data came from immunoSEQ multiplex PCR; TCRdb stores just in-frame clones and leaves some out. The table has approximately 120,000 clones, over 75% seen once. Sample: peripheral blood. These receptors originate from a woman aged 80 or older with acute or convalescent COVID-19.

The chain uses TRBV14 and TRBJ2-5; 7 bases agree with TRBD2. Germline values: CDR1 SGHDN, CDR2 FVKESK. CDR3 length equals 14 residues. The J segment lost 3 bases and the V segment lost 3 bases, leaving 4 bases of the junction unmatched. Written as DNA, the CDR3 is TGTGCCAGCAGCCAGGGGAGGGCAGAAGAGACCCAGTACTTC. This sequence encodes CASSQGRAEETQYF.

The chain recombines TRBV11-2 with TRBJ2-7; 13 bases match TRBD2. Germline V CDR1 and CDR2: SGHAT, FQNNGV. J was trimmed by 8 bases and V by 4 bases; bases with no gene match: 8. CDR3 length equals 15 residues. The CDR3 region is CASSSSTSGGSQQYV. The CDR3 coding sequence is TGTGCCAGCAGCTCCTCGACTAGCGGGGGGTCCCAGCAGTACGTC.

The chain links TRBV27 to TRBJ1-2, with 10 bases matching TRBD1. This CDR3 has 14 residues. J was trimmed by 4 bases and V by 4 bases; bases with no gene match: 3. Germline lookup yields CDR1 MNHEY and CDR2 SMNVEV (reference sequence). The CDR3 DNA sequence: TGTGCCAGCAGTTCCTGGGACAGGGGCTATGGCTACACCTTC. Translating gives CASSSWDRGYGYTF.

The chain employs TRBV7-3 and TRBJ1-6; TRBD1 aligns across 8 bases. Losses at the gene ends were 2 bases for V and 9 bases for J; bases not matched to a gene: 6. Germline V gene sequence: CDR1 SGHTA, CDR2 FQGTGA. The CDR3 spans 15 residues. The CDR3 DNA follows: TGTGCCAGCAGCTTAGGAAGACAGGGGAGTTCACCCCTCCACTTT. Its translation: CASSLGRQGSSPLHF.

This chain joins TRBV7-9 and TRBJ1-1; 8 bases are a match to TRBD1. V was pared by 5 bases and J by 1 base, with 3 bases of the junction left unmatched. Germline CDR1 and CDR2: SEHNR and FQNEAQ (reference sequence). This CDR3 is 14 amino acids long. The CDR3 is CASSPDRGNTEAFF. The DNA of the CDR3 is TGTGCCAGCAGCCCCGACAGGGGGAACACTGAAGCTTTCTTT.

V and J are TRBV27 and TRBJ1-4; 7 bases match TRBD1. From germline, CDR1 is MNHEY and CDR2 SMNVEV (reference sequence). The CDR3 is 15 amino acids. V trimming: 6 bases; J trimming: 8 bases; junction bases outside the gene matches: 12. The CDR3 region is CASRPTGKFSEKLFF. Written as DNA, the CDR3 is TGTGCCAGCAGACCGACAGGGAAGTTCTCCGAAAAACTGTTTTTT.

The chain couples TRBV18 to TRBJ1-1, with a tentative D call TRBD1 (6 bases). The CDR3 spans 14 residues. The V and J ends lost 2 bases and 5 bases respectively, with 12 bases between them. Germline lookup yields CDR1 KGHSH and CDR2 LQKENI. CDR3 region: CASSPSGGETEAFF. The CDR3 nucleotides read TGTGCCAGCTCACCATCGGGGGGCGAAACTGAAGCTTTCTTT.

The gene calls are TRBV6-5 and TRBJ1-3; D uncertain. The CDR3 consists of 10 residues. Trimming removed 8 bases from V and 10 bases from J, with 9 bases in between. The V gene's germline CDR1 is MNHEY and CDR2 SVGAGI. The CDR3: CASDGVTIYF. DNA for the CDR3: TGTGCCAGCGACGGGGTGACCATATATTTT.

The V call is TRBV5-4, the J call TRBJ1-2; the match to TRBD1 covers 8 bases. Germline loops: CDR1 SGHNT, CDR2 YYREEE (reference sequence). The CDR3 sequence is 15 residues long. The junction had 5 bases not matched to a gene; V was cut back by 4 bases and J by 0 bases. The CDR3 region has the DNA TGTGCCAGCAGCCCCGGACAGGGAGCTAACTATGGCTACACCTTC. It yields the protein CASSPGQGANYGYTF.

The chain couples TRBV12-5 to TRBJ2-2; possible D gene TRBD1, 6 bases. The CDR3 is 17 residues long. Trimming pared 1 base from V and 4 bases from J, leaving 16 bases between. Germline lookup yields CDR1 LGHNT and CDR2 FRNRAP. CDR3 DNA: TGTGCTAGTGGTTTGGGGGCCACAGGGAGATCCACCGGGGAGCTGTTTTTT. It translates to CASGLGATGRSTGELFF.

About this clone: One junction end disagrees with the germline gene, perhaps due to a read error. The V and J genes are TRBV5-5 and TRBJ1-4, with 7 bases fitting TRBD1. The CDR3 sequence is 15 residues long. Germline CDR1 reads SGHKS; CDR2 reads YYEKEE (reference sequence). The DNA for the CDR3 is TGTGCCAGCAGCTTGACAGGGGATACTACTGAAAAACTGTTTTTT. This encodes CASSLTGDTTEKLFF.

This clone was seen just once. This chain's CDR3 is CASSLPGQGPRPQHF. In nucleotides, the CDR3 is TGTGCCAGCAGTTTGCCGGGACAGGGTCCACGGCCCCAGCATTTT. This chain joins TRBV28 and TRBJ1-5, with 9 bases lining up with TRBD1. Germline loops: CDR1 MDHEN, CDR2 SYDVKM. The CDR3 is 15 amino acids. With 3 bases clipped from V and 9 bases from J, the junction kept 9 bases outside the gene matches.

This chain links TRBV19 with TRBJ2-5; 9 bases are a match to TRBD2. The CDR3 loop spans 15 amino acids. The germline CDR1 and CDR2 sequences are LNHDA and SQIVND (reference sequence). V lost 4 bases, J lost 5 bases, and 8 bases stayed unmatched. CDR3 residues: CASSTIAGDGETQYF. CDR3 sequence (DNA): TGTGCCAGTAGTACCATAGCGGGGGACGGTGAGACCCAGTACTTC.

The chain recombines TRBV6-5 with TRBJ1-1; D is possibly TRBD1 (5 bases). The germline V gene has CDR1 MNHEY and CDR2 SVGAGI. CDR3 length: 14 residues. Trimming took 2 bases from V and 5 from J, leaving 12 bases between them. The CDR3 DNA reads TGTGCCAGCAGTTACGGAGGGGTAGGGACTGAAGCTTTCTTT. The encoded protein is CASSYGGVGTEAFF.

CDR3 in DNA: TGTGCCAGCAGCTTAACGAGCCCTGCGGGGGACTTGGCAGATACGCAGTATTTT. Encoded protein: CASSLTSPAGDLADTQYF. This sequence joins TRBV7-3 and TRBJ2-3; 7 nucleotides agree with TRBD2. CDR1 is SGHTA, CDR2 FQGTGA, per germline. The CDR3 totals 18 residues. With V trimmed by 0 bases and J by 4 bases, 13 bases remained unmatched. The whole variable domain, remainder taken from reference TRBV7-3 and TRBJ2-3, is GAGVSQTPSNKVTEKGKYVELRCDPISGHTALYWYRQSLGQGPEFLIYFQGTGAADDSGLPNDRFFAVRPEGSVSTLKIQRTERGDSAVYLCASSLTSPAGDLADTQYFGPGTRLTVL.